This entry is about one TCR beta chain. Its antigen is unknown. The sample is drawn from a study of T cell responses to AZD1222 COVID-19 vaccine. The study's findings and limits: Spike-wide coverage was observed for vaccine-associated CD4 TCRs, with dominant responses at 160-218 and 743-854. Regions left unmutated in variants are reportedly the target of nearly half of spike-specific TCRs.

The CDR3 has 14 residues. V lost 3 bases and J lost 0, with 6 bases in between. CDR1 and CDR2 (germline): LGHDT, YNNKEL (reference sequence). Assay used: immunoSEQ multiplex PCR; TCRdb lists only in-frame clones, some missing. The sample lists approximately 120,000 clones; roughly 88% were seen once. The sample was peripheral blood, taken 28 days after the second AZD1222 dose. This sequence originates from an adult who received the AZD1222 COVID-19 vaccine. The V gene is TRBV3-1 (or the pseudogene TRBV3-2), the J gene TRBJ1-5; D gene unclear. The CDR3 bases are TGTGCCAGCAGCCAGAGTCATAGCAATCAGCCCCAGCATTTT. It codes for CASSQSHSNQPQHF.